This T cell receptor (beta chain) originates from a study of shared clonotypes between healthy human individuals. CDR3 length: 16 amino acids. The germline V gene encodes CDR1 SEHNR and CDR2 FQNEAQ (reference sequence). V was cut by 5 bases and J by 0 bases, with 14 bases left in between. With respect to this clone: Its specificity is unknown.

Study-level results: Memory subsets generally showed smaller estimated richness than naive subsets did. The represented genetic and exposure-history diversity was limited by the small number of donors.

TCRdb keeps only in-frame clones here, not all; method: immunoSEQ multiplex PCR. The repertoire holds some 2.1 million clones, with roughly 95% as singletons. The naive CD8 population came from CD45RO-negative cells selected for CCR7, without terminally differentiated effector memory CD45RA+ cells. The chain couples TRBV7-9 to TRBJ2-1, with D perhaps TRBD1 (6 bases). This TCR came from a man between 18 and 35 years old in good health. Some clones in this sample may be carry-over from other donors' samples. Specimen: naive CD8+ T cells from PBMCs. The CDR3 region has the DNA TGTGCCAGCAGCCCCCTTACAGGGATCTCCTACAATGAGCAGTTCTTC. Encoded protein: CASSPLTGISYNEQFF.